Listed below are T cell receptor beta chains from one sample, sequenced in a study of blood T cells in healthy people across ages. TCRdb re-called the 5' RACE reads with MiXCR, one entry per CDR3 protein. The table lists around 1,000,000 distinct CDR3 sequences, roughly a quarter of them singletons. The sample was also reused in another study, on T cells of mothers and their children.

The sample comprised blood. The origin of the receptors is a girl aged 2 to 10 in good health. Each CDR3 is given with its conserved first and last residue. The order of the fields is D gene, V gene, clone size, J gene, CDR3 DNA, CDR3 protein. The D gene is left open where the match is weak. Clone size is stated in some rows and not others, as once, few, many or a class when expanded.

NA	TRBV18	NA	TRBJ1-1	TGTGCCAGCTCAGGTTCAGGGTCGGGGAACACTGAAGCTTTCTTT	CASSGSGSGNTEAFF
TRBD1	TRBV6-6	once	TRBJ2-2	TGTGCCACGGGGACGACAGGGGGCGTTTTCGGGGAGCTGTTTTTT	CATGTTGGVFGELFF
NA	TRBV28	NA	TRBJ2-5	TGTGCCAGCAGTTGGGACATTCGGGGCGAGACCCAGTACTTC	CASSWDIRGETQYF
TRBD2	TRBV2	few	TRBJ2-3	TGTGCCAGCTGCCCTGGTTTGGCGGGAGGGAACACAGATACGCAGTATTTT	CASCPGLAGGNTDTQYF
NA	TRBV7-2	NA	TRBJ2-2	TGTGCCAGCAGCTTTAATACGGTAGCGGCCGGGGAGCTGTTTTTT	CASSFNTVAAGELFF
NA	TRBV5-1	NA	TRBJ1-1	TGCGCCAGCAGCTTGGCCGCAGGGAGTCACACTGAAGCTTTCTTT	CASSLAAGSHTEAFF
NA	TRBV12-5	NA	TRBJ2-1	TGTGCTAGTGGCCCGGGGATTAATGAGCAGTTCTTC	CASGPGINEQFF
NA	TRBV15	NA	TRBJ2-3	TGTGCCACCAGCAACGGGGTGCTAGGGGCACGACCAGATACGCAGTATTTT	CATSNGVLGARPDTQYF
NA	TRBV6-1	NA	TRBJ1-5	TGTGCCACAGGGACACTGTCTCAGCCCCAGCATTTT	CATGTLSQPQHF
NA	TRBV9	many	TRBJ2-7	TGTGCCAGCAGCGTAGCTCATGGAGCGTACGAGCAGTACTTC	CASSVAHGAYEQYF
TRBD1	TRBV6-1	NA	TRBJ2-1	TGTGCAGCCCAGATTAATCCATGGGGACAGGGTTTGAATGAGCAGTTCTTC	CAAQINPWGQGLNEQFF
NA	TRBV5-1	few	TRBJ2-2	TGCGCCAGCAGCTTGAGTTCTGGAGGAATCGCTGAGCTGTTTTTT	CASSLSSGGIAELFF
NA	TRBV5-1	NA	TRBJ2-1	TGCGCCAGCAGCATGCCACAGGGTTGGGAGCAGTTCTTC	CASSMPQGWEQFF
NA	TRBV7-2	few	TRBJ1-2	TGTGCCAGCACCGAGGGGGTCGGCGGCTACACCTTC	CASTEGVGGYTF
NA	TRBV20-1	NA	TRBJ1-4	TGCAGTGCTGGCGAAAAACTGTTTTTT	CSAGEKLFF
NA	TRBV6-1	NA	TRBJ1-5	TGTGCCAGCAGCCGCAACAAGGGGAGGACAGTTAATCAGCCCCAGCATTTT	CASSRNKGRTVNQPQHF
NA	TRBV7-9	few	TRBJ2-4	TGTGCCAGCAGCTCGTCATCAGGAGACCTAACCAAAAACATTCAGTACTTC	CASSSSSGDLTKNIQYF
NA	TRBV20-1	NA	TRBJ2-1	TGCAGTGCTGGGGACCCTCATGGGCAGTTCTTC	CSAGDPHGQFF
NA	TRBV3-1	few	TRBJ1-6	TGTGCCAGCAGCCAAGTCGGGGCAGATAATTCACCCCTCCACTTT	CASSQVGADNSPLHF
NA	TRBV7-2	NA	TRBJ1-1	TGTGCCAGCAGCTTAGAAAGGACCGTCCAAGCTTTCTTT	CASSLERTVQAFF
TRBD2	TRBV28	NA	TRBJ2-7	TGTGCCAGCAGCCCAAGCGGGGAGTACGAGCAGTACTTC	CASSPSGEYEQYF
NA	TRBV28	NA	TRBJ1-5	TGTGCCAGCAGTCCTCCCAGGGATCACCAGCCCCAGCATTTT	CASSPPRDHQPQHF
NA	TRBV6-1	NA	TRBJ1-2	TGTGCCAGCAGTGGGACCTTTGCCAACTATGGCTACACCTTC	CASSGTFANYGYTF
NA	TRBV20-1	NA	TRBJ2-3	TGCAGTGCTTATTCGACTCACACAGATACGCAGTATTTT	CSAYSTHTDTQYF
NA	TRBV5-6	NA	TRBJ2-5	TGTGCCAGCAGTCTCAGCCATTTAGAGACCCAGTACTTC	CASSLSHLETQYF
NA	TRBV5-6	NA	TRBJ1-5	TGTGCCAGCAGCTTACTGTCAGGCGCGGGGCAGCCCCAGCATTTT	CASSLLSGAGQPQHF
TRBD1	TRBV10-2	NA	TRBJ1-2	TGCGCCAGCAGTGAGAGGGCAGGGGGCCGGGGGATATATGGCTACACCTTC	CASSERAGGRGIYGYTF
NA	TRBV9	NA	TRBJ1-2	TGTGCCAGCAGCGTTCTGGCCTTAGGGGGAGCTTATGGCTACACCTTC	CASSVLALGGAYGYTF
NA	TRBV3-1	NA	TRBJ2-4	TGTGCCAGCAGCCAAATTAGAGGAAACATTCAGTACTTC	CASSQIRGNIQYF
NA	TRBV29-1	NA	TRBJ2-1	TGCAGCGTCACCGGGGCGGGACGGTTGGACAATGAGCAGTTCTTC	CSVTGAGRLDNEQFF
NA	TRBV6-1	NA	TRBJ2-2	TGTGCCAGCAGGCACATCAGGGGCGCGAACACCGGGGAGCTGTTTTTT	CASRHIRGANTGELFF
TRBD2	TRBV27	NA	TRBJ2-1	TGTGCCAGCAGACCAAACGGGCTAGCGGGGGGGATAATCGATGAGCAGTTCTTC	CASRPNGLAGGIIDEQFF
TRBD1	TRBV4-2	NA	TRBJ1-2	TGTGCCAGCAGCCAATCCAAGGGACAGATCGATGGCTACACCTTC	CASSQSKGQIDGYTF
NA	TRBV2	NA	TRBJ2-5	TGTGCCAGCAGTGTCCGTCGGGAGACCCAGTACTTC	CASSVRRETQYF
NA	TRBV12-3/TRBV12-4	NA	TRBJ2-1	TGTGCCAGCAGTTTCATCACCTACAATGAGCAGTTCTTC	CASSFITYNEQFF
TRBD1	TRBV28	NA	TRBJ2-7	TGTGCCAGCCTCGGGACAGCCCCAGGCGAGCAGTACTTC	CASLGTAPGEQYF
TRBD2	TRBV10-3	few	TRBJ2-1	TGTGCCATCTCTGCAGGGCTAGCGGGCAACAATGAGCAGTTCTTC	CAISAGLAGNNEQFF
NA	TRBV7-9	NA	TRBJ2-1	TGTGCCAGCAGCTTAACGAGCGGTACCTCCTACAATGAGCAGTTCTTC	CASSLTSGTSYNEQFF
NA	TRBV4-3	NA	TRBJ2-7	TGCGCCAGCAGCCAAACGGGGGGCACCTGCGAGCAGTACTTC	CASSQTGGTCEQYF
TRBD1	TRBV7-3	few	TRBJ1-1	TGTGCCAGCAGCTGGATCCCCGGGACAGCGGGTGAAGCTTTCTTT	CASSWIPGTAGEAFF
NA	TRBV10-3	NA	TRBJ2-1	TGTGCCATCAGTGAGTCACTCGGGATGGGGTACAATGAGCAGTTCTTC	CAISESLGMGYNEQFF
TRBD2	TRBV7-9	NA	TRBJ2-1	TGTGCCAGCAGCTTAGGACTAGCGGGAGTATCTGAGCAGTTCTTC	CASSLGLAGVSEQFF
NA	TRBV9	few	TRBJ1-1	TGTGCCAGCAGCGCTAGCCCTGGGGGTTCTGAGAACACTGAAGCTTTCTTT	CASSASPGGSENTEAFF
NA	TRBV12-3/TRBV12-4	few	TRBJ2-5	TGTGCCAGCCAAAAAACTAGGAACCCAGAGACCCAGTACTTC	CASQKTRNPETQYF
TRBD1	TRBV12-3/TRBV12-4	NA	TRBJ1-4	TGTGCCAGCAGTAAGGACAGGGGGAATGAAAAACTGTTTTTT	CASSKDRGNEKLFF
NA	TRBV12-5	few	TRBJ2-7	TGTGCTAGTGTTCCCGAATCCTACGAGCAGTACTTC	CASVPESYEQYF
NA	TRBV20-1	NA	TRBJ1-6	TGCAGTGCTAGAGTTGAGGGGACGGAATCACCCCTCCACTTT	CSARVEGTESPLHF
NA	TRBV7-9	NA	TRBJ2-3	TGTGCCAGCAGCTTTAGGTGGGGGGGCCCTGAAGATACGCAGTATTTT	CASSFRWGGPEDTQYF
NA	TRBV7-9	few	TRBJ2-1	TGTGCCAGCAGCGGGCACACCGGGACTCCCTTGTCTTTC	CASSGHTGTPLSF
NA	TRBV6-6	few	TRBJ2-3	TGTGCCAGCAGCCCGAGGGCCCCGGAGTGGGCAGATACGCGGTATTTT	CASSPRAPEWADTRYF
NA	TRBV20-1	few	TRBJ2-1	TGCAGTGCTAGAAGATCGCAGGGGGGCAATGAGCAGTTCTTC	CSARRSQGGNEQFF
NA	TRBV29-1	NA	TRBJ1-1	TGCAGCGTTTTGGGGGCTGAAGCTTTCTTT	CSVLGAEAFF
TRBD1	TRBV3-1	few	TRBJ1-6	TGTGCCAGCAGCCCATACCCCGGACAGGGGGATTCACCCCTCCACTTT	CASSPYPGQGDSPLHF
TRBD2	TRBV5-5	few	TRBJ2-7	TGTGCCAGCAACGATGCGGGGGGGAACTACGAGCAGTACTTC	CASNDAGGNYEQYF
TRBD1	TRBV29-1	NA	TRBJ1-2	TGCAGCGTTGGGACAGGGGGTATATATGGCTACACCTTC	CSVGTGGIYGYTF
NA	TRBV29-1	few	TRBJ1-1	TGCAGCGTTGAAGGCAGGGTCGGGACTGAAGCTTTCTTT	CSVEGRVGTEAFF
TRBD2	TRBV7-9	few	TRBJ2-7	TGTGCCAGCAGCTTTCGGCGGGAGATCGACGAGCAGTACTTC	CASSFRREIDEQYF
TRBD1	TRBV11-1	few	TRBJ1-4	TGTGCCAGCAGCGTCCGACAGGGGACTAATGAAAAACTGTTTTTT	CASSVRQGTNEKLFF
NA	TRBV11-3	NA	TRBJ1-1	TGTGCCAGCAGCTCCGGGGCTGGGGGTGGGTTGAACACTGAAGCTTTCTTT	CASSSGAGGGLNTEAFF